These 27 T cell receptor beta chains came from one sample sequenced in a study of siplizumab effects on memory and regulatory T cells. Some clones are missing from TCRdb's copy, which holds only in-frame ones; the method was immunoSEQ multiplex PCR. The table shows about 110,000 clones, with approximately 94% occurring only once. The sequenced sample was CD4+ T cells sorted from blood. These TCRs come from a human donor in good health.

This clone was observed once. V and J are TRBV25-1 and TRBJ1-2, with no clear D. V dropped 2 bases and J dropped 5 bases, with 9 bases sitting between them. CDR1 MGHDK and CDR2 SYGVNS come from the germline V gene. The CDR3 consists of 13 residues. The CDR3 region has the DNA TGTGCCAGCAGTGAACCCGGGGAGTATGGCTACACCTTC. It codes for CASSEPGEYGYTF.

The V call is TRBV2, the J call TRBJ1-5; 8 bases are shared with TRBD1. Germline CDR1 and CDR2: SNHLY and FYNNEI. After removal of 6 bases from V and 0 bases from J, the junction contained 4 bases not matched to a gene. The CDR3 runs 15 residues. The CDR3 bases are TGTGCCAGCAGCAAACAGGGGGTTAGCAATCAGCCCCAGCATTTT. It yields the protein CASSKQGVSNQPQHF.

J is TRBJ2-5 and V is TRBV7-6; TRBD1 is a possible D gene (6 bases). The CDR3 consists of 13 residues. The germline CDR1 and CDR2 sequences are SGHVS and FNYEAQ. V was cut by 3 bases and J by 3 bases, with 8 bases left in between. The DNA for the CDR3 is TGTGCCAGCAGCTTTACAGGGAAAGAGACCCAGTACTTC. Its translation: CASSFTGKETQYF.

The CDR3 DNA follows: TGTGCCAGCAGCGGTAGCACAGATACGCAGTATTTT. Amino acids: CASSGSTDTQYF. V usage is TRBV11-3 and J usage is TRBJ2-3; no firm D call. This CDR3 contains 12 residues. The germline CDR1 and CDR2 sequences are SGHNT and YENEEA. The ends were cut back, 5 bases at V and 0 bases at J, with 3 bases in the middle.

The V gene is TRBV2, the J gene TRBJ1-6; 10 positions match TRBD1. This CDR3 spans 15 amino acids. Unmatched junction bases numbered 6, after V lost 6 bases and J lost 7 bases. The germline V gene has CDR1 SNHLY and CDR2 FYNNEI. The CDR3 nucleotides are TGTGCCAGCAGCTCAGGGGGACAGGGGAATTCACCCCTCCACTTT. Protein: CASSSGGQGNSPLHF.

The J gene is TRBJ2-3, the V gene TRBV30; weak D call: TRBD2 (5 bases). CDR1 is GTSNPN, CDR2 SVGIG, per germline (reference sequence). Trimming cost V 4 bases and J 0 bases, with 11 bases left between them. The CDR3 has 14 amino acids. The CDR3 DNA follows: TGTGCCTGGATGGAGGATTCGAGCACAGATACGCAGTATTTT. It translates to CAWMEDSSTDTQYF.

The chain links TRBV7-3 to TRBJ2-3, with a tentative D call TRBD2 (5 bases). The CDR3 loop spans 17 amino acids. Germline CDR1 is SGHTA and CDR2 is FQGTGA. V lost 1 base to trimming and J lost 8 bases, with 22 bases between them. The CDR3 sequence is CASSLSRKGPFGVTQYF. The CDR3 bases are TGTGCCAGCAGCTTAAGTCGAAAGGGTCCCTTCGGGGTTACGCAGTATTTT.

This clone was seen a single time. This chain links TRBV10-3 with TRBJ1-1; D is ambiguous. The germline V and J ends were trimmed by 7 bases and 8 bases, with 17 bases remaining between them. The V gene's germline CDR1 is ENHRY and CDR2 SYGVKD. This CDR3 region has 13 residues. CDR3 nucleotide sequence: TGTGCCATCAAAAGGCAGGAGGAAGTAGAAGCTTTCTTT. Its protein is CAIKRQEEVEAFF.

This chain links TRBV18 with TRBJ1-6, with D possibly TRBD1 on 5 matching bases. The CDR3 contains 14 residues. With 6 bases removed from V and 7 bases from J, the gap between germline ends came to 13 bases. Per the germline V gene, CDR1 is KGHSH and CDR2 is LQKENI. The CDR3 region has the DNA TGTGCCAGCTCGCCAGGGTTCGACAATTCACCCCTCCACTTT. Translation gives CASSPGFDNSPLHF.

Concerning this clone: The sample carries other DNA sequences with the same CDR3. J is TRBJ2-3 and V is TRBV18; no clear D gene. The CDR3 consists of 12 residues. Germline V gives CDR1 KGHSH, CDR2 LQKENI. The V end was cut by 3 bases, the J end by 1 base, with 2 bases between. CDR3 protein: CASSPGTDTQYF. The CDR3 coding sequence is TGTGCCAGCTCACCCGGCACAGATACGCAGTATTTT.

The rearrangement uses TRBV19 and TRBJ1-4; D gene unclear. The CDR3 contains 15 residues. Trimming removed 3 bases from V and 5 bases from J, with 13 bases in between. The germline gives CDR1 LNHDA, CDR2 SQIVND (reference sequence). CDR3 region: CASSIGGIQNEKLFF. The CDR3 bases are TGTGCCAGTAGTATTGGAGGCATCCAGAATGAAAAACTGTTTTTT.

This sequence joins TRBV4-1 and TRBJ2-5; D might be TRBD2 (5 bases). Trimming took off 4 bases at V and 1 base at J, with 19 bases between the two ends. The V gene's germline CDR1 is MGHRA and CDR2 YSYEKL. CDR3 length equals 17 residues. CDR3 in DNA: TGCGCCAGCAGCCCTATGGTTCGAGGGATGCGCCAAGAGACCCAGTACTTC. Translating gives CASSPMVRGMRQETQYF.

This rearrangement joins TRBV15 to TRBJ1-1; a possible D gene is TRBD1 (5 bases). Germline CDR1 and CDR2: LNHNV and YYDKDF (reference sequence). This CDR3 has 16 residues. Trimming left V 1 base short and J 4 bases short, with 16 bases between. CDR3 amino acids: CATSRGATDGGTEAFF. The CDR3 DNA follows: TGTGCCACCAGCAGAGGGGCGACAGACGGGGGCACTGAAGCTTTCTTT.

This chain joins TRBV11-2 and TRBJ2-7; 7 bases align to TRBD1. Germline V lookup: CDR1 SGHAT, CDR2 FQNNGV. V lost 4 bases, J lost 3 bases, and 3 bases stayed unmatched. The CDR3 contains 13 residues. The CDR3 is CASSWGQFYEQYF. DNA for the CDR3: TGTGCCAGCAGCTGGGGACAGTTCTACGAGCAGTACTTC.

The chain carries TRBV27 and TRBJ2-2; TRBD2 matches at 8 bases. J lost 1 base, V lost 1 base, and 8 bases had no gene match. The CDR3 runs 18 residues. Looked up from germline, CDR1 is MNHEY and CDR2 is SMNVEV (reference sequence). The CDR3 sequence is CASSLYPRGGQNTGELFF. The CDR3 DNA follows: TGTGCCAGCAGTTTATACCCTCGGGGGGGGCAGAACACCGGGGAGCTGTTTTTT.

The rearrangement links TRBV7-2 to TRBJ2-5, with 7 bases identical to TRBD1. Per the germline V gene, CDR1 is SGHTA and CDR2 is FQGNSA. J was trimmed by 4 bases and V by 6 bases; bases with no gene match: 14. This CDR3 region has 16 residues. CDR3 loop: CASRDRVGLVSETQYF. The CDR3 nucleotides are TGTGCCAGCAGAGACAGGGTCGGTTTGGTGTCAGAGACCCAGTACTTC.

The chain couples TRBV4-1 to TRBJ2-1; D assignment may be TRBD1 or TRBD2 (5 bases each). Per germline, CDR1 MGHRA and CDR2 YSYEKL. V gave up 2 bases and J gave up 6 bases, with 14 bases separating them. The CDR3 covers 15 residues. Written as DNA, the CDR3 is TGCGCCAGCAGCCAACGAGGGGAATCAAGCAATGAGCAGTTCTTC. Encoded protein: CASSQRGESSNEQFF.

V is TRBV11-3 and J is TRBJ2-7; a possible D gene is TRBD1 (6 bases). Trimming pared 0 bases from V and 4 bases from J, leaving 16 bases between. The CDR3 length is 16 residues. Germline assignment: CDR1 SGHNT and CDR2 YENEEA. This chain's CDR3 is CASSLDRMGAVYEQYF. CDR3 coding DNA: TGTGCCAGCAGCTTAGATCGCATGGGGGCCGTTTACGAGCAGTACTTC.

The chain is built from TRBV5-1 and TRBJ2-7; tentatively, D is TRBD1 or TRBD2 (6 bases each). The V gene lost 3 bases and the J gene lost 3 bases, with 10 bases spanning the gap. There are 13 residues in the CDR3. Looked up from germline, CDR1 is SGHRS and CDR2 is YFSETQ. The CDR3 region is CASSYGGGYEQYF. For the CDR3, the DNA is TGCGCCAGCAGCTACGGAGGGGGCTACGAGCAGTACTTC.

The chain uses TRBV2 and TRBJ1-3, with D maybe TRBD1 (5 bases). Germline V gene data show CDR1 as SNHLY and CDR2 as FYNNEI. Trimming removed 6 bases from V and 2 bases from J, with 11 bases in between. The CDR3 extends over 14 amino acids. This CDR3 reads CASSAGGTGNTIYF. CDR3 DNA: TGTGCCAGCAGCGCCGGGGGGACTGGAAACACCATATATTTT.

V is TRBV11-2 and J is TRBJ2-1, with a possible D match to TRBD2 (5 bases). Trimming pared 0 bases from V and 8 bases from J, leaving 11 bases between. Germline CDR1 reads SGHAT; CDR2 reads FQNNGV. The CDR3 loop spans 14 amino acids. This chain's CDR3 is CASSLDASSHEQFF. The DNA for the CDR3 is TGTGCCAGCAGCTTAGATGCTAGCAGCCATGAGCAGTTCTTC.

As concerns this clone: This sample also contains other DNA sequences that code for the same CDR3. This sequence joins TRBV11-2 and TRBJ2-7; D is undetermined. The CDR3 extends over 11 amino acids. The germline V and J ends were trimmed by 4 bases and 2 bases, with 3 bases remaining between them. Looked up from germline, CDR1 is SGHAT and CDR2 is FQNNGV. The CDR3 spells CASSSTYEQYF. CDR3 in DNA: TGTGCCAGCAGCTCGACCTACGAGCAGTACTTC.

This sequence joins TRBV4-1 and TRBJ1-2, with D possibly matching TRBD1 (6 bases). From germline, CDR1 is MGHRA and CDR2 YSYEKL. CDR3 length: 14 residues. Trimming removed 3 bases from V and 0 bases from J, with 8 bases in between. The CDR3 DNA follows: TGCGCCAGCAGCCAGGGGACAACTAACTATGGCTACACCTTC. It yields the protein CASSQGTTNYGYTF.

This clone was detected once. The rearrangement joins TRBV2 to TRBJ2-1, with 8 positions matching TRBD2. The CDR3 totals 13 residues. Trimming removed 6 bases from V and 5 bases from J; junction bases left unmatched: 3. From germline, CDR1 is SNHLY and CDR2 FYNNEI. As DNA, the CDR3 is TGTGCCAGCAGCGTGACTAGCGACAATGAGCAGTTCTTC. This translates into CASSVTSDNEQFF.

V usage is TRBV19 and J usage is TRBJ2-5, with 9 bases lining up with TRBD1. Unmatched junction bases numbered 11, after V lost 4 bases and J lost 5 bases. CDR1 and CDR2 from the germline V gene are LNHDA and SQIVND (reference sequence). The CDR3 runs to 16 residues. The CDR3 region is CASSTSGTGSWETQYF. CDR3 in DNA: TGTGCCAGTAGTACCTCCGGGACAGGGAGTTGGGAGACCCAGTACTTC.

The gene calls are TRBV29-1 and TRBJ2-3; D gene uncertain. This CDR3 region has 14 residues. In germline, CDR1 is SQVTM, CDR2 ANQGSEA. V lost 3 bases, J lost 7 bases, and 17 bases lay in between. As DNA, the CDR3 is TGCAGCGTTGACCGAGCTCTTGGGCGGAATACGCAGTATTTT. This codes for CSVDRALGRNTQYF.

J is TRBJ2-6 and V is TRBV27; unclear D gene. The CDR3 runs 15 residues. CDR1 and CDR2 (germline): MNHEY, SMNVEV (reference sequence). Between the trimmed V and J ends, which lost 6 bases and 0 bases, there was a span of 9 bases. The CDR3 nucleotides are TGTGCCAGCAGAGCGCTAGGCTCTGGGGCCAACGTCCTGACTTTC. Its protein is CASRALGSGANVLTF.